This T cell receptor (beta chain) was found in a study of cytomegalovirus exposure and HLA in healthy donors. With 1 base removed from V and 2 bases from J, the gap between germline ends came to 14 bases. CDR3 length: 16 amino acids. Germline CDR1 is MGHRA and CDR2 is YSYEKL. The PCR ran on 60 Vbeta and 13 Jbeta primers. TCRdb's copy holds only in-frame clones and misses some; the assay was immunoSEQ multiplex PCR. The sample lists approximately 200,000 clones; roughly 79% were seen once. Sequencing was carried out using PBMCs. This receptor was obtained from a woman younger than 30 in good health and CMV-seronegative. The V gene is TRBV4-1, the J gene TRBJ1-2, with D possibly matching TRBD1 (6 bases). CDR3 coding DNA: TGCGCCAGCAGCCAAGTCGTAACAGGGACCAACTATGGCTACACCTTC. Protein: CASSQVVTGTNYGYTF.